The 13 T cell receptor beta chains below were found in one sample sequenced in a study of T cells in Graves' hyperthyroidism and ophthalmopathy. Amplification targeted TCR beta CDR3 regions from RNA transcripts. Initially, a first-round RT-PCR of the TCR CDR3 employed the HTBI primer set. Via MiXCR, TCRdb re-called the multiplex PCR reads, giving one row per CDR3 protein. In the table there are 550,000 to 600,000 distinct CDR3 sequences, approximately 15% of which are singletons. Sequencing input: blood. All receptors come from a young woman with Graves' ophthalmopathy.

This chain connects TRBV9 to TRBJ2-5; 11 bases are shared with TRBD2. The CDR3 extends over 16 amino acids. CDR1 and CDR2 (germline): SGDLS, YYNGEE. V shed 3 bases, J shed 1 base, and the junction held 5 bases outside the gene matches. The CDR3 sequence is CASSEEGLAVQETQYF. In DNA form, the CDR3 reads TGTGCCAGCAGCGAAGAGGGACTAGCGGTCCAAGAGACCCAGTACTTC.

There are many counts of this clonotype. The rearrangement joins TRBV30 to TRBJ2-4; possible D gene TRBD1, 5 bases. Germline loops: CDR1 GTSNPN, CDR2 SVGIG (reference sequence). The V gene lost 1 base and the J gene lost 0 bases, with 7 bases spanning the gap. The CDR3 extends over 14 amino acids. CDR3 loop: CAWSEGLAKNIQYF. Written as DNA, the CDR3 is TGTGCCTGGAGTGAGGGGCTAGCCAAAAACATTCAGTACTTC.

This clonotype was picked up many times. The genes are TRBV12-3 or TRBV12-4 and TRBJ1-1; the D is unclear. The CDR3 runs to 13 residues. The V and J ends lost 5 bases and 2 bases respectively, with 9 bases between them. CDR3 coding DNA: TGTGCCAGCAGTAGGAGCCTCAACACTGAAGCTTTCTTT. This sequence encodes CASSRSLNTEAFF.

Ten or more counts support this clonotype. The chain combines TRBV29-1 with TRBJ2-4; D uncertain. CDR1 and CDR2 (germline): SQVTM, ANQGSEA. This CDR3 is 15 amino acids long. Trimming cost V 5 bases and J 0 bases, with 14 bases left between them. CDR3 sequence: CSVYTEPLAKNIQYF. The CDR3 nucleotides read TGCAGCGTTTACACAGAACCGCTAGCCAAAAACATTCAGTACTTC. Together with reference TRBV29-1 and TRBJ2-4, the CDR3 gives the full variable domain: SAVISQKPSRDICQRGTSLTIQCQVDSQVTMMFWYRQQPGQSLTLIATANQGSEATYESGFVIDKFPISRPNLTFSTLTVSNMSPEDSSIYLCSVYTEPLAKNIQYFGAGTRLSVL.

The sample holds a few counts of this clonotype. The rearrangement joins TRBV7-2 to TRBJ2-3; D possibly matches TRBD1 or TRBD2 (5 bases each). This CDR3 contains 14 residues. The ends were cut back, 6 bases at V and 0 bases at J, with 10 bases in the middle. Germline V gene data show CDR1 as SGHTA and CDR2 as FQGNSA. In DNA, the CDR3 is TGTGCCAGCAGTTGGGACCGTAGCACAGATACGCAGTATTTT. Protein product: CASSWDRSTDTQYF. Variable domain in full (rest from reference TRBV7-2 and TRBJ2-3): GAGVSQSPSNKVTEKGKDVELRCDPISGHTALYWYRQSLGQGLEFLIYFQGNSAPDKSGLPSDRFSAERTGGSVSTLTIQRTQQEDSAVYLCASSWDRSTDTQYFGPGTRLTVL.

This clonotype was observed at least ten times. V and J are TRBV7-2 and TRBJ2-1, with TRBD1 matching over 8 bases. V shed 4 bases and J 2 bases; nucleotides not matched to a gene: 4. The CDR3 extends over 15 amino acids. Looked up from germline, CDR1 is SGHTA and CDR2 is FQGNSA. The DNA of the CDR3 is TGTGCCAGCAGCTGGAGGACAGGGACCTACAATGAGCAGTTCTTC. Its translation is CASSWRTGTYNEQFF.

This clonotype was seen at least ten times. This sequence joins TRBV7-9 and TRBJ1-1, with a possible D match to TRBD1 (6 bases). The CDR3 is 13 residues long. CDR1 SEHNR and CDR2 FQNEAQ come from the germline V gene (reference sequence). V lost 4 bases and J lost 8, with 14 bases in between. CDR3 sequence reads: CASSYRATWEAFF. The CDR3 region has the DNA TGTGCCAGCAGCTACAGGGCGACCTGGGAAGCTTTCTTT.

J is TRBJ2-1 and V is TRBV30; perhaps D is TRBD1 or TRBD2 (5 bases each). The CDR3 sequence is 13 residues long. Per the germline V gene, CDR1 is GTSNPN and CDR2 is SVGIG (reference sequence). V shed 0 bases and J shed 7 bases, with 10 bases lying between them. The CDR3 coding sequence is TGTGCCTGGAGTGTAGCTGGGGGAAATGAGCAGTTCTTC. This codes for CAWSVAGGNEQFF.

This clonotype was observed many times. This chain connects TRBV27 to TRBJ2-7; D possibly uses TRBD1 or TRBD2 (5 bases each). Germline V lookup: CDR1 MNHEY, CDR2 SMNVEV (reference sequence). CDR3 length: 13 residues. Trimming cost V 4 bases and J 3 bases, with 10 bases left between them. CDR3 nucleotides: TGTGCCAGCAGTTACCGGGACCGCTACGAGCAGTACTTC. Translating gives CASSYRDRYEQYF.

V is TRBV12-5 and J is TRBJ1-5; no firm D call. Germline assignment: CDR1 LGHNT and CDR2 FRNRAP. The CDR3 extends over 11 amino acids. V was pared by 6 bases and J by 7 bases, with 7 bases between. The CDR3, as DNA: TGTGCTAGTGGATCAGTCCAGCCCCAGCATTTT. Amino acid sequence: CASGSVQPQHF.

In its sample, this clonotype was seen many times. The V call is TRBV27, the J call TRBJ1-1; D gene unclear. Germline-derived CDR1 and CDR2 are MNHEY and SMNVEV (reference sequence). Trimming shortened V by 6 bases and J by 0 bases, and 8 bases separated the two germline ends. The CDR3 extends over 13 amino acids. For the CDR3, the DNA is TGTGCCAGCAGGAATGAGTTGAACACTGAAGCTTTCTTT. Translated: CASRNELNTEAFF.

This clonotype was counted ten times or more. The chain carries TRBV20-1 and TRBJ2-1; TRBD2 agrees at 9 bases. The germline V gene has CDR1 DFQATT and CDR2 SNEGSKA (reference sequence). J gave up 7 bases and V 2 bases, and 6 bases lay outside the gene matches. CDR3 length: 14 residues. The CDR3 nucleotides read TGCAGTGCTAGATCGGTAGCGGGAGCAAATGAGCAGTTCTTC. Translation: CSARSVAGANEQFF.

Regarding this clonotype: This may come from a read error, since a much larger clone is one base off. V usage is TRBV6-1 and J usage is TRBJ2-1; D may be TRBD1 or TRBD2 (6 bases each). This CDR3 is built from 12 residues. Germline-derived CDR1 and CDR2 are MNHNS and SASEGT. CDR3 region: CASSERDNEQLF. CDR3 bases: TGTGCCAGCAGTGAGCGGGACAATGAGCAGCTCTTC.